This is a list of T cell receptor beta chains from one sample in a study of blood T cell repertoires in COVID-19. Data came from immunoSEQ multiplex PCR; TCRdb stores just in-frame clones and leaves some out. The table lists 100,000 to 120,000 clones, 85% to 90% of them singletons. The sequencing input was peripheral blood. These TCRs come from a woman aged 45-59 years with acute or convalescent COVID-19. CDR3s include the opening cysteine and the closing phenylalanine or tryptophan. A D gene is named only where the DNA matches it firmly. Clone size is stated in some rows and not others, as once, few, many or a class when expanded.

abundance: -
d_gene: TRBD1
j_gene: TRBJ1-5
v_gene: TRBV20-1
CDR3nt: TGCAGTGCTAGAGTGGACAGGGCCCAGCATTTT
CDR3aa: CSARVDRAQHF

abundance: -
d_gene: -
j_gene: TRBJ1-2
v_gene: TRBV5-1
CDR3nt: TGCGCCAGCAGCTCCCCCGCGACAGGCATCGACTATGGCTACACCTTC
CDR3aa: CASSSPATGIDYGYTF

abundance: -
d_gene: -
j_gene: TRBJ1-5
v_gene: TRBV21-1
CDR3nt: TGTGCCAGCAGCAAAACGGGACAAGGTTTCAATCAGCCCCAGCATTTT
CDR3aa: CASSKTGQGFNQPQHF

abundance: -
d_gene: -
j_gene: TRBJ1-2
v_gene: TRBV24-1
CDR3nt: TGTGCCACCAGTGATTTAGCGGGCGATGGCTACACCTTC
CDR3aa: CATSDLAGDGYTF

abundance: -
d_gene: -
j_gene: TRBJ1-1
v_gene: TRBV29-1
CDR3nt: TGCAGCGTTGAGAAGGGGACTGAAGCTTTCTTT
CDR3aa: CSVEKGTEAFF

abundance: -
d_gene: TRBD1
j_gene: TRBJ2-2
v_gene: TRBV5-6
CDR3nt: TGTGCCAGCAGCTCGACAGGGTTGGACACCGGGGAGCTGTTTTTT
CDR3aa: CASSSTGLDTGELFF

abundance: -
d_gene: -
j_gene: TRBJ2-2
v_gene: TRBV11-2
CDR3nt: TGTGCCAGCGCACCCCCGACGGGGACCGGGGAGCTGTTTTTT
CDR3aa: CASAPPTGTGELFF

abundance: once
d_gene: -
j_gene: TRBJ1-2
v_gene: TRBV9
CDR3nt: TGTGCCAGCAGCGCAACGAATACAGGGAAGGGCTATGGCTACACCTTC
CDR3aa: CASSATNTGKGYGYTF

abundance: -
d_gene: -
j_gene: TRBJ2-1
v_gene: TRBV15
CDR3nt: TGTGCCACCAGCAGAGATGGGCGGAGGGTCTACAATGAGCAGTTCTTC
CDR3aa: CATSRDGRRVYNEQFF

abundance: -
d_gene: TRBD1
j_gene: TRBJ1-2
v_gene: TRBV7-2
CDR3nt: TGTGCCAGCAGACAGGGGGCGAACTATGGCTACACCTTC
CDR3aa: CASRQGANYGYTF

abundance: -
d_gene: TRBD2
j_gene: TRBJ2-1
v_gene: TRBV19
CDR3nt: TGTGCCAGCACACTAGCGGGAGGGAGTGCTGCCTTCAATGAGCAGTTCTTC
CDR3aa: CASTLAGGSAAFNEQFF

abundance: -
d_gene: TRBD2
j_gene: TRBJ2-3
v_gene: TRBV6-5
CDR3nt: TGTGCCAGCAGTTCGACAAGCGGGGCTAGCACAGATACGCAGTATTTT
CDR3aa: CASSSTSGASTDTQYF

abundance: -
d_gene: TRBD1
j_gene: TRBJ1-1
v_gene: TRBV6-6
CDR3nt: TGTGCCAGCAGTCTACAGGGGGACACTGAAGCTTTCTTT
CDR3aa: CASSLQGDTEAFF

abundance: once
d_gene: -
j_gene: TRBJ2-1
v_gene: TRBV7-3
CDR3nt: TGTGCCAGCAGCCCTGGTTCAGGGTTAGAGCAGTTCTTC
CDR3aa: CASSPGSGLEQFF

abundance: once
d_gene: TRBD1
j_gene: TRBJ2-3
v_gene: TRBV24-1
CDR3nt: TGTGCCACCAGTGATTGGGACAGGACAGATACGCAGTATTTT
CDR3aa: CATSDWDRTDTQYF

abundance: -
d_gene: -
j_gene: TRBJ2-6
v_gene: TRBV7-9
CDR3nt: TGTGCCAGCAGCTTAGTTATGTCTGGGGCCAACGTCCTGACTTTC
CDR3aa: CASSLVMSGANVLTF

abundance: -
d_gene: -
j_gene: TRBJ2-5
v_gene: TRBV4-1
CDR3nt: TGCGCCAGCAGCCAAGGGGCAGGGGCGGAGGCCCAGTACTTC
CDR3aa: CASSQGAGAEAQYF

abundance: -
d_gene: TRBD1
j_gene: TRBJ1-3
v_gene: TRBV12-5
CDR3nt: TGTGCTAGTGGTTTGGGACAGGGCTACACCATATATTTT
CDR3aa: CASGLGQGYTIYF

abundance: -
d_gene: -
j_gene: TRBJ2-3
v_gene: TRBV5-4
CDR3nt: TGTGCCAGCAGCTCCCTAGACACAGATACGCAGTATTTT
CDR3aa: CASSSLDTDTQYF

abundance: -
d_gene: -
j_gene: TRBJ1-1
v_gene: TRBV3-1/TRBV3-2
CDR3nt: TGTGCCAGCAGCCAAGACCCGGGGGGGGGCGCGGGCGGTGAAGCTTTCTTT
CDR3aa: CASSQDPGGGAGGEAFF

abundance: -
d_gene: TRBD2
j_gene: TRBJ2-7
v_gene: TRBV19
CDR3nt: TGTGCCAGTAGTCCGGGACTAGGTTCCTACGAGCAGTACTTC
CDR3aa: CASSPGLGSYEQYF

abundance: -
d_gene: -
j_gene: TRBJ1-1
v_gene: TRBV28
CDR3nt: TGTGCCAGCAGTTTCGACACGGCTGAAGCTTTCTTT
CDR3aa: CASSFDTAEAFF

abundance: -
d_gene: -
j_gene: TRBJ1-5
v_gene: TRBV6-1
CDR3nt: TGTGCCAGCAGTGAAGATAGCCTCCAAGTGGGCAATCAGCCCCAGCATTTT
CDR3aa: CASSEDSLQVGNQPQHF

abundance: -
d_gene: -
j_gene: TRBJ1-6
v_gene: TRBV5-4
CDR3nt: TGTGCCAGCAGTCAGGTCGGCAGCAATTCACCCCTCCACTTT
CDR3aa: CASSQVGSNSPLHF

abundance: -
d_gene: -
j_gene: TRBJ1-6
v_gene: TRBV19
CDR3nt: TGTGCCAGTAGTGACCAGGCCGAATGGTCACCCCTCCACTTT
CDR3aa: CASSDQAEWSPLHF

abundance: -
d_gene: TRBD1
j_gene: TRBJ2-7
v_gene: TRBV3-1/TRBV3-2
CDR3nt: TGTGCCAGCAGCCATCGTTTATTAGGGGGACAGATCTCCTACGAGCAGTACTTC
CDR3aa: CASSHRLLGGQISYEQYF

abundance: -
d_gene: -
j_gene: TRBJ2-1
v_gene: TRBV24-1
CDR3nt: TGTGCCACCAGTGACCTGGAGGCGGCTACATACAATGAGCAGTTCTTC
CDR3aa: CATSDLEAATYNEQFF

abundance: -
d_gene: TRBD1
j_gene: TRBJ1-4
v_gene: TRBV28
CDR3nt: TGTGCCAGCAGTTTCGGCAGGGGGGATGAAAAACTGTTTTTT
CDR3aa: CASSFGRGDEKLFF

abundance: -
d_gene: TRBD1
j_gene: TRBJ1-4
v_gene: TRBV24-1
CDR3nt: TGTGCCACCAGTGACACTGGCACAGGGGCACTTAATGAAAAACTGTTTTTT
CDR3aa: CATSDTGTGALNEKLFF

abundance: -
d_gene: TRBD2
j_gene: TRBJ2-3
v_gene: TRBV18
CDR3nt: TGTGCCAGCTCACTAATTGGACTAGCGGGAACTAGCACAGATACGCAGTATTTT
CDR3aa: CASSLIGLAGTSTDTQYF

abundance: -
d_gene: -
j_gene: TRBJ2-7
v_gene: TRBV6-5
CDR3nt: TGTGCCAGCAGTAGGGACAACGGCTACGAGCAGTACTTC
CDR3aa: CASSRDNGYEQYF

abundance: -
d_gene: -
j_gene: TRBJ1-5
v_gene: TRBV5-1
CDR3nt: TGCGCCAGCAGCGTGGACAGCCCGAATCAGCCCCAGCATTTT
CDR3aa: CASSVDSPNQPQHF

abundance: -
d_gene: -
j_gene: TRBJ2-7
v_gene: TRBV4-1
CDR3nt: TGCGCCAGCAGCCAAGATCGGGCCTACGAGCAGTACTTC
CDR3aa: CASSQDRAYEQYF

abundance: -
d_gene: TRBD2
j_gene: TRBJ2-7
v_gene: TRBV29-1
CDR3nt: TGCAGCGTGACAGGGGGCCTGGGACTAGCGGGGAGGGTCTCCTACGAGCAGTACTTC
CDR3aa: CSVTGGLGLAGRVSYEQYF

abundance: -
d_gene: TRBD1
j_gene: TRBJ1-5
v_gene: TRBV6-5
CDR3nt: TGTGCCAGCAGCCGAACAGGGGGCAGCAATCAGCCCCAGCATTTT
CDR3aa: CASSRTGGSNQPQHF

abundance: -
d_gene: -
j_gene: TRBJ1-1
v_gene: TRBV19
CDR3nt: TGTGCCAGTGCCCACGGGGTTGGAACTGAAGCTTTCTTT
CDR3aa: CASAHGVGTEAFF

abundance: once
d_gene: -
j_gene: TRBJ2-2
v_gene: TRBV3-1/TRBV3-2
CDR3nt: TGTGCCAGCAGCCAATCGCTAACAGGGACCGGGGAGCTGTTTTTT
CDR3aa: CASSQSLTGTGELFF

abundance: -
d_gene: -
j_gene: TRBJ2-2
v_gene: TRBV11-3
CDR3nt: TGTGCCAGCAGCTTAGGCCTAGCCTCCGGGGAGCTGTTTTTT
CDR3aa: CASSLGLASGELFF

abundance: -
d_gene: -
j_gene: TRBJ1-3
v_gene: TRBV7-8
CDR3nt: TGTGCCAGCAGCTTAAGACAGGCCGGCTCTGGAAACACCATATATTTT
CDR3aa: CASSLRQAGSGNTIYF

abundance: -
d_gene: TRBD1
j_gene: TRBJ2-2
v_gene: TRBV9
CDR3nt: TGTGCCAGCAGCGTAGGGGACAGGGGAGCAGTCGGCGGGGAGCTGTTTTTT
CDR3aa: CASSVGDRGAVGGELFF

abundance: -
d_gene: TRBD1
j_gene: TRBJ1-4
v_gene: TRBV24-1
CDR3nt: TGTGCCACCAGTGATTTCGACGGACAGGGGGATGAAAAACTGTTTTTT
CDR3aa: CATSDFDGQGDEKLFF

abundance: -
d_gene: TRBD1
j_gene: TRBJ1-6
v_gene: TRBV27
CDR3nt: TGTGCCAGCACCTCCGGACAGGGGGGATCACCCCTCCACTTT
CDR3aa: CASTSGQGGSPLHF

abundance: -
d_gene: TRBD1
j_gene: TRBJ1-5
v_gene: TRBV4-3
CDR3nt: TGCGCCAGCAGCCAAGAGACAGGGAATCAGCCCCAGCATTTT
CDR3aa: CASSQETGNQPQHF

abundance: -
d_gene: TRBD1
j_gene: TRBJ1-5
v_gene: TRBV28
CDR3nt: TGTGCCAGCAGTTTTCTTGGGGGACAGGGGGCCAATCAGCCCCAGCATTTT
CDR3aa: CASSFLGGQGANQPQHF

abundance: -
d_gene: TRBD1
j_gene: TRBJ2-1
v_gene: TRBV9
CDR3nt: TGTGCCAGCAGCGGGGACAGATACAATGAGCAGTTCTTC
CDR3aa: CASSGDRYNEQFF

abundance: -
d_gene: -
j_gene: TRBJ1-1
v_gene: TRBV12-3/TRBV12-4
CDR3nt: TGTGCCAGCAGTTTAGGGGGGGACACTGAAGCTTTCTTT
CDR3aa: CASSLGGDTEAFF

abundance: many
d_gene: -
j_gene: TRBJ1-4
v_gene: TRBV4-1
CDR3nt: TGCGCCAGCAGCTTACAGGAGGGCGTAGAAAAACTGTTTTTT
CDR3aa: CASSLQEGVEKLFF